The sequence of this T cell receptor (beta chain) was determined in a study of CD8 T cells in Susac syndrome. Study background: Among sequenced Susac syndrome patients, more than 5 had active disease and under ten were in remission.

With random hexamers, roughly 0.45 to 1 ug RNA was reverse transcribed. Each CDR3 protein is one row after TCRdb ran MiXCR on the immunoSEQ multiplex PCR reads. The repertoire has 150,000 to 180,000 distinct CDR3 sequences, 95% of them found once; the top ten carry roughly 0.16%. The T cells that were sequenced for TCR beta were CD8+ and CD4+ cells from blood. Germline V gives CDR1 SGHRS, CDR2 YFSETQ. J gave up 4 bases and V 3 bases, and 7 bases lay outside the gene matches. This CDR3 is built from 15 residues. This TCR came from a human donor with Susac syndrome. The genes are TRBV5-1 and TRBJ2-3, with TRBD2 matching 8 bases. The specimen sequenced was CD4+ T cells from PBMCs. The CDR3 here is CASSSGLVRADTQYF. The CDR3 bases are TGCGCCAGCAGCTCGGGACTAGTGCGCGCAGATACGCAGTATTTT.